This T cell receptor beta chain derives from a study of CD8 T cells in ankylosing spondylitis. General study findings and limits: A subset of motif variants has previously been described in the synovial fluid and blood of reactive arthritis. Typical of ankylosing spondylitis blood, it appeared, was a TCR beta motif of seven to nine highly homologous variants. Disease-associated clonotypes exhibited CD8+ identity and were relatively infrequent in peripheral blood. Enrichment of disease-linked clones was reportedly significant in matched ankylosing spondylitis synovial fluid.

TCRdb re-derived calls from the 5' RACE reads in MiXCR, one entry per CDR3 protein. The repertoire has around 770,000 distinct CDR3 sequences, around a fifth of them found once; the top ten carry under 20%. In this sample, this clonotype turned up once. As yet, its antigen is unknown. Germline V gives CDR1 GTSNPN, CDR2 SVGIG (reference sequence). V gave up 4 bases and J gave up 0 bases, with 14 bases separating them. The CDR3 has 15 amino acids. What was sequenced was blood, either unsorted or a sorted T cell fraction (not recorded which). The TCR originated in a male donor with ankylosing spondylitis. The chain links TRBV30 to TRBJ2-3; possible D gene TRBD1, 6 bases. CDR3 coding DNA: TGTGCCTGGAAAATTTGGGGGACAAGCACAGATACGCAGTATTTT. Translated: CAWKIWGTSTDTQYF.